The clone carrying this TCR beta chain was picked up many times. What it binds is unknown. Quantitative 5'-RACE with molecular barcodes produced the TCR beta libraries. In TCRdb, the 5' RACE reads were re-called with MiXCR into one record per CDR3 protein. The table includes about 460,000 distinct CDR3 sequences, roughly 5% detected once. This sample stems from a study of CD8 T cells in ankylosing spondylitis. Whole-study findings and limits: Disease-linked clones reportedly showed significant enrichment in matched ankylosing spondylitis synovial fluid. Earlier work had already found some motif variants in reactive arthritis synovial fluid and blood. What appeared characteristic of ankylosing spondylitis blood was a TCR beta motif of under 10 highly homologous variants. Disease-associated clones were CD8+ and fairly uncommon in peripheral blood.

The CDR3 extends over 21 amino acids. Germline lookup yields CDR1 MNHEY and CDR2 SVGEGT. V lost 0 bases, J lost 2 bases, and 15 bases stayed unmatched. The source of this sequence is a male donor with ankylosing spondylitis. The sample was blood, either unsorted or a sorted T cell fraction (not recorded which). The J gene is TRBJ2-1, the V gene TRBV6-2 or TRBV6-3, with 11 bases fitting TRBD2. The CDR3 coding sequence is TGTGCCAGCAGTTACTCGAGGGTGGAGACTAGCGGGACCCTAACCTACAATGAGCAGTTCTTC. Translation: CASSYSRVETSGTLTYNEQFF.